This is a list of T cell receptor beta chains from one sample in a study of T cell responses to AZD1222 COVID-19 vaccine. Sequenced by immunoSEQ multiplex PCR; TCRdb stores in-frame clones only, minus some. This sample has roughly 120,000 clones, with approximately 88% found just once. The material sequenced was peripheral blood, taken on day 0 of MenACWY control vaccination. The receptors derive from an adult in good health. The CDR3 runs from the conserved cysteine through the conserved F or W. Fields, in order: clone size, J gene, D gene, V gene, CDR3 DNA, CDR3 protein. A D gene is named only where the DNA matches it firmly. Clone size is given for some rows only: seen once, a few or many times, or a class if the clone is expanded.

- | TRBJ2-3 | - | TRBV9 | TGTGCCAGCAGCGTAGCGGGGTTTAGCACAGATACGCAGTATTTT | CASSVAGFSTDTQYF
- | TRBJ1-5 | TRBD1 | TRBV28 | TGTGCCAGCAGTTTATACGCAGGACAGGGGTATCAGCCCCAGCATTTT | CASSLYAGQGYQPQHF
- | TRBJ2-7 | - | TRBV11-2 | TGTGCCAGCAGCTCTAAGACAGGGTGGGAGGCCTACGAGCAGTACTTC | CASSSKTGWEAYEQYF
- | TRBJ1-2 | - | TRBV6-4 | TGTGCCAGCAGTGACTCCGACGGCTATGGCTACACCTTC | CASSDSDGYGYTF
few | TRBJ1-4 | - | TRBV18 | TGTGCCAGCTCACCACCGGGATCAGAAACGACGCGGCTGTTTTTT | CASSPPGSETTRLFF
- | TRBJ2-1 | TRBD2 | TRBV6-6 | TGTGCCAGCAGTTACTCAACTAGCGGAGTGTACAATGAGCAGTTCTTC | CASSYSTSGVYNEQFF
- | TRBJ2-1 | TRBD2 | TRBV5-4 | TGTGCCAGCAGCTTGGAACTAGCGGGCAGGAATGAGCAGTTCTTC | CASSLELAGRNEQFF
- | TRBJ2-3 | TRBD2 | TRBV4-1 | TGCGCCAGCAGCCCCTTAGCGGGAGGCGTGACAGATACGCAGTATTTT | CASSPLAGGVTDTQYF
once | TRBJ1-3 | - | TRBV9 | TGTGCCAGCAGCCAGCGCCCTACGGGACGCCAAGAGGGAACCATATATTTT | CASSQRPTGRQEGTIYF
- | TRBJ2-1 | TRBD2 | TRBV7-2 | TGTGCCAGCAGCCCGGTCGGTAGCGGGAGACCCAATGAGCAGTTCTTC | CASSPVGSGRPNEQFF
- | TRBJ2-7 | TRBD2 | TRBV5-1 | TGCGCCAGCAGCTTGTTTCCGTCTAGCGGGAGTATTCTACGAGCCTCACCCCAGTACTTC | CASSLFPSSGSILRASPQYF
- | TRBJ2-7 | - | TRBV24-1 | TGTGCCACCAGTGATCGGACAGGAGGGTCCTACGAGCAGTACTTC | CATSDRTGGSYEQYF
few | TRBJ2-7 | - | TRBV11-2 | TGTGCCAGCAGCTTTCGGCGGGAGCAGTACTTC | CASSFRREQYF
- | TRBJ2-2 | - | TRBV5-1 | TGCGCCAGCAGCTTGTTAATGGGACTCACCGGGGAGCTGTTTTTT | CASSLLMGLTGELFF
- | TRBJ2-7 | TRBD1 | TRBV10-3 | TGTGCCATCAGTGAGCCATCTATGCCTAGGGACAGCTACGAGCAGTACTTC | CAISEPSMPRDSYEQYF
- | TRBJ2-3 | - | TRBV11-2 | TGTGCCAGCAGCGTCACGACAGATACGCAGTATTTT | CASSVTTDTQYF
- | TRBJ1-6 | TRBD1 | TRBV6-4 | TGTGCCAGCAGTGGCGAACAGGGGGCGATCTATAATTCACCCCTCCACTTT | CASSGEQGAIYNSPLHF
- | TRBJ1-2 | TRBD1 | TRBV24-1 | TGTGCCACCAGTGACACAGGGGCGGCTGGCTACACCTTC | CATSDTGAAGYTF
- | TRBJ2-6 | - | TRBV29-1 | TGCAGCGTGACAGACTCTGGGGCCAACGTCCTGACTTTC | CSVTDSGANVLTF
- | TRBJ2-5 | - | TRBV6-5 | TGTGCCAGCAGGAAGCCCGGGACGCAAGAGACCCAGTACTTC | CASRKPGTQETQYF
- | TRBJ2-1 | - | TRBV29-1 | TGCAGCGGGGGCGGGCAGTTCTTC | CSGGGQFF
- | TRBJ2-3 | - | TRBV6-5 | TGTGCCAGCAGGGACGACAGGAGAAACACAGATACGCAGTATTTT | CASRDDRRNTDTQYF
- | TRBJ1-1 | - | TRBV5-4 | TGTGCCAGCAGCGCGACTCCTAGGGTCGGGAACACTGAAGCTTTCTTT | CASSATPRVGNTEAFF
- | TRBJ2-1 | TRBD1 | TRBV2 | TGTGCCAGCAGTCCCCGGGACAGGGCGGCCAATGAGCAGTTCTTC | CASSPRDRAANEQFF
- | TRBJ2-5 | TRBD2 | TRBV27 | TGTGCCAGCAGTTTAACGGCTAGCGGGAGCCAAGAGACCCAGTACTTC | CASSLTASGSQETQYF